This record covers a single T cell receptor beta chain. This receptor's antigen is unknown. The record has no base qualities; no much larger clone is one base away. Healthy controls were blood bank volunteers in Maryland, USA. For unsorted PBMC libraries, 2 million PBMCs were used after storage in RNAlater at -80 degrees C until RNA extraction. Peripheral blood was subjected to Ficoll-Hypaque density gradient centrifugation to isolate PBMCs, which were then cryopreserved in liquid nitrogen. The CDR3 spans 13 residues, from the cysteine through the phenylalanine. The read is trimmed to its CDR3 DNA, 39 bases read in frame from base 1. V and J are truncated by 6 bases and 6 bases respectively, leaving an intervening sequence of 13 bases. CDR1 and CDR2 were assigned from the germline V gene as SGHDN and FVKESK. These data come from a study of neurological immune-mediated disorders (dated by TCRdb to between 2018 and 2020). A note on the overall study: Peripheral blood TCR-beta repertoires from HTLV-I-associated myelopathy (HAM/TSP) patients, multiple sclerosis patients and healthy controls were compared by UMI-based sequencing. The roughly 100 TCR-beta libraries covered PBMC samples along with longitudinal samples, technical triplicates, and paired sorted CD4+ and CD8+ T-cell subsets. The cohort comprised approximately 67 subjects: some 15 HAM/TSP patients, some 34 multiple sclerosis patients and approximately 20 healthy controls.

Here is what the overall study found, with its caveats: No identical CDR3 amino acid sequences were found to be shared among expanded clones across subjects, suggesting that TCR-beta repertoires were private in all groups. TCR clonal expansion was highest in HAM/TSP patients and lowest in MS patients, with MS patients falling below even healthy controls.

To synthesize cDNA, template-switch 5'RACE was performed with a primer carrying a 10-nucleotide random unique molecular identifier so that each TCR transcript was tagged. Every sequencing run covered 15-18 subjects and yielded more than 160 million TCR-beta sequences. Total RNA was extracted with the RNeasy kit. The KAPA Real-time Library Amplification kit was used to amplify TCR-beta VDJ regions with primers targeting the TCR constant region and the 5'RACE anchor. Sample indexes and Illumina adaptors were added in a first PCR, and a second PCR then increased library yield. The roughly 650 bp TCR product was size-selected on a 2% E-gel SizeSelection system after Ampure bead purification. Before pooling, library quality was assessed on a Bioanalyzer, concentration was determined with Qubit, and library quantification was performed with the Kapa Library Quantification kit. Paired-end 2 x 150 bp sequencing of the libraries was performed on an Illumina HiSeq 2500. To increase sequence diversity, about 24-32% phiX was spiked into each library pool. Processing in the source paper ran as follows. Quality-filtered reads were processed with the UMI-based MiGEC pipeline, which removed over 75% of raw TCR sequences during error correction. VDJ genes were aligned to IMGT germline references, and clonotypes were defined by unique CDR3 amino acid sequence plus V-J genes. VDJtools evaluated clonal expansion, Shannon diversity and CDR3 relatedness (CalcPairwiseDistances, ClusterSamples); CLCbio workbench built phylogenetic trees. Clones with at least 8 unique UMIs were defined as expanded, with this threshold being based on coefficient-of-variation modelling across technical triplicates. In-frame beta chains were kept once TCRdb had trimmed the public reads at Q25 with fastp and called clones with MiXCR. Entries are consolidated by CDR3 protein sequence, retaining the most common genes and DNA. TCRdb's processing, not the study's, gives the V and J calls here. This sample gives approximately 45,000 distinct CDR3 sequences in total; roughly 13% of them show up just once. Around 1.3% of the sample is in the top ten clones.

The receptor's source is a female donor in good health. The sample consisted of PBMCs. In this chain, TRBV14 is recombined with TRBJ2-3; D gene: possibly TRBD2, on 5 matching bases. For the CDR3, the sequence is CASSPQPGDTQYF. In nucleotides, the sequence is TGTGCCAGCAGTCCTCAACCGGGGGATACGCAGTATTTT.